This T cell receptor beta chain is drawn from a study of metastatic and nonmetastatic thyroid tumors. Study background: Repertoires from malignant and benign thyroid patients were compared across blood and tumor or nodule tissue.

Methods used by the authors: Building a distant-metastasis classifier for papillary thyroid cancer drew on CDR3 differences across clinicopathological groups. Using MiXCR, TCRdb re-called clones from the PCR reads. It is TCRdb's table, rather than the study itself, that gives the V and J calls and clone size. The sample lists more than 85,000 clones, 8% to 9.5% occurring once. Treatment of any kind had been given to no patient before thyroid surgery. Source material: blood. This clonotype originated in a female donor with papillary thyroid cancer or a benign thyroid nodule (not recorded which). Some clones in this sample may be carry-over from other donors' samples.

The CDR3 is CASSFSTGYGNTIYF. The CDR3 coding sequence is TGTGCCAGCAGCTTCTCGACAGGGTATGGAAACACCATATATTTT. The V call is TRBV11-2, the J call TRBJ1-3; TRBD1 matches at 7 bases. Germline V gene data show CDR1 as SGHAT and CDR2 as FQNNGV. V lost 3 bases to trimming and J lost 3 bases; unmatched junction nucleotides: 5. This CDR3 spans 15 amino acids.